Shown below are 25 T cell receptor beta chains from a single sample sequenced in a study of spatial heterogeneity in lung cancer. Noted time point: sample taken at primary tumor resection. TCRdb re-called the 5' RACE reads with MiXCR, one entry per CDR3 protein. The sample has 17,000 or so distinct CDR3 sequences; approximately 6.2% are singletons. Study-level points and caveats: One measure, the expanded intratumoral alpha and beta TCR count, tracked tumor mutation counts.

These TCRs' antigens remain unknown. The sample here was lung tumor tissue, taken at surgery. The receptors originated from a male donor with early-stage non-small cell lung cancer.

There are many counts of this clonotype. CDR3 bases: TGTGCCAGCAGTGACAGTCACGGGGGCCAGTACTTC. Amino acids: CASSDSHGGQYF. This chain connects TRBV6-1 to TRBJ2-5; maybe TRBD2 (6 bases). Germline V CDR1 and CDR2: MNHNS, SASEGT. V lost 3 bases, J lost 10 bases, and 12 bases lay in between. The CDR3 runs 12 residues.

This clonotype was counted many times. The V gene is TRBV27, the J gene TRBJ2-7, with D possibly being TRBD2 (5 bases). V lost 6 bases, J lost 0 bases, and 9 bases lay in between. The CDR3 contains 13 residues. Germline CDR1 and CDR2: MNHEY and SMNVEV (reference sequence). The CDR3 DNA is TGTGCCAGCAGCTCACTAGTCTCCTACGAGCAGTACTTC. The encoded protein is CASSSLVSYEQYF.

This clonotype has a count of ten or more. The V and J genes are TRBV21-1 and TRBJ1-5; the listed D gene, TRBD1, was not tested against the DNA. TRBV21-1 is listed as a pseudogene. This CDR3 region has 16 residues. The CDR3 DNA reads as TGTGCCAGCAGCACCAGACAGAACGCGAGCAATCAGCCCCAGCATTTT. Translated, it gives CASSTRQNASNQPQHF.

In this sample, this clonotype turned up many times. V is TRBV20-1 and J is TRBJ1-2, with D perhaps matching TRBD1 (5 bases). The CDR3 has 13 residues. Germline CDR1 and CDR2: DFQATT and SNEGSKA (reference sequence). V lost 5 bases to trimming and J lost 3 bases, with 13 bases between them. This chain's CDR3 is CSAGGGIHYGYTF. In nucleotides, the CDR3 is TGCAGTGCTGGGGGGGGGATCCACTATGGCTACACCTTC.

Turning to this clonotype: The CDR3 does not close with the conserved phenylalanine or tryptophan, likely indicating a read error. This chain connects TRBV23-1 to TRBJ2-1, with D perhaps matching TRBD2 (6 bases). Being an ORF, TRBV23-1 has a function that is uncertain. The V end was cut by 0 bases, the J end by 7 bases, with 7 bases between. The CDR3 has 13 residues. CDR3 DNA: TGCGCCAGCAGTCAATCGCGGGGAAATGAGCAGTTCTAC. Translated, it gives CASSQSRGNEQFY.

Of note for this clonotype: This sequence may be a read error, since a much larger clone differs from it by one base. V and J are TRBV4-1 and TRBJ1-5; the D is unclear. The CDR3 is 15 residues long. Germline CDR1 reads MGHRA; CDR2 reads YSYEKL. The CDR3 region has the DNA TGCGCCAGCAGGCAAGATCCTTACCTGGGTCAGCCCCAGCATTTT. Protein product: CASRQDPYLGQPQHF.

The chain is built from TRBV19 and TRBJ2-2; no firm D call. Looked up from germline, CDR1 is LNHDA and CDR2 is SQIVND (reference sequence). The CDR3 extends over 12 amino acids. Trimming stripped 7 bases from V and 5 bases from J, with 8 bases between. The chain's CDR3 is CASKRRTGELFF. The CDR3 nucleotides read TGTGCCAGTAAAAGAAGGACCGGGGAGCTGTTTTTT.

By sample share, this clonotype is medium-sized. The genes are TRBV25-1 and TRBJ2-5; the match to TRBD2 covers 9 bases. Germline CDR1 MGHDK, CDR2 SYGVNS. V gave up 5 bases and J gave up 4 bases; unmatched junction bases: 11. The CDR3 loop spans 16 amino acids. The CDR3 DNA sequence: TGTGCCAGCAGTCCGCTTAGCGGGGGAGATCGAGAGACCCAGTACTTC. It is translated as CASSPLSGGDRETQYF.

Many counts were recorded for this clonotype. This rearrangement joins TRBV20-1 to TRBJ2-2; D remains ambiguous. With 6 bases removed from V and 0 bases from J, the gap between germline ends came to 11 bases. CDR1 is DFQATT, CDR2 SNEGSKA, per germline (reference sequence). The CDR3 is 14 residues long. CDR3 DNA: TGCAGTGCAAGCAAAGACGCGAACACCGGGGAGCTGTTTTTT. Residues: CSASKDANTGELFF.

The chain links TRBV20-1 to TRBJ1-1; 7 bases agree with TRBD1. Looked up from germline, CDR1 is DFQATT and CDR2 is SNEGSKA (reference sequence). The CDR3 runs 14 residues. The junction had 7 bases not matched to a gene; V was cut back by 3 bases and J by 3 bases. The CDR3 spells CSASDGQDYTEAFF. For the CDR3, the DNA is TGCAGTGCTAGCGACGGACAGGATTACACTGAAGCTTTCTTT.

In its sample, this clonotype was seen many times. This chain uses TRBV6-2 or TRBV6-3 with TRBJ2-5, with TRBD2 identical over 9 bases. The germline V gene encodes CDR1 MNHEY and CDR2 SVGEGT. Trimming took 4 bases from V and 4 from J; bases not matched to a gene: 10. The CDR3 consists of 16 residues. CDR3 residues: CASSSSGTSMSETQYF. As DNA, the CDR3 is TGTGCCAGCAGTTCATCCGGGACTAGCATGTCAGAGACCCAGTACTTC.

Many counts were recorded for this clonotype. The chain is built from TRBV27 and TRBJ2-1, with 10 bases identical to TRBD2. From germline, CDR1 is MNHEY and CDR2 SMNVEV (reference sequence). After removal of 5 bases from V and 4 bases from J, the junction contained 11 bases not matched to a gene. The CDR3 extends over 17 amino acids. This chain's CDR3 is CASSLLAGGGRYNEQFF. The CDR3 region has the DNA TGTGCCAGCAGTCTTTTAGCGGGAGGAGGTCGATACAATGAGCAGTTCTTC.

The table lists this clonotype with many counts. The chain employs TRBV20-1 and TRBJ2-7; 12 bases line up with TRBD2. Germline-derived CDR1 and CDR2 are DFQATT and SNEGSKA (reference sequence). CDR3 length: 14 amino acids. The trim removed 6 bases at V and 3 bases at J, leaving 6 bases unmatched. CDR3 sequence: CSAPGLAGFYEQYF. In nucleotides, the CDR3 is TGCAGTGCCCCAGGACTAGCGGGGTTCTACGAGCAGTACTTC.

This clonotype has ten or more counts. CDR3 protein: CASSLMSRGTGNEQFF. In DNA, the CDR3 is TGTGCCAGCAGCTTGATGAGCAGGGGGACGGGGAATGAGCAGTTCTTC. The chain carries TRBV5-5 and TRBJ2-1; 7 nucleotides match TRBD1. The germline CDR1 and CDR2 sequences are SGHKS and YYEKEE (reference sequence). V lost 1 base and J lost 7; bases outside the gene matches: 11. The CDR3 has 16 amino acids.

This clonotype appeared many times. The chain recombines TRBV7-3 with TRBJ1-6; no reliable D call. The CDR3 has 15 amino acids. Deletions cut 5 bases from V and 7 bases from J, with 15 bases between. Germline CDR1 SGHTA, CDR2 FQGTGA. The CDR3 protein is CASSQGGGVNSPLHF. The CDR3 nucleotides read TGTGCCAGCAGCCAAGGAGGCGGGGTAAATTCACCCCTCCACTTT.

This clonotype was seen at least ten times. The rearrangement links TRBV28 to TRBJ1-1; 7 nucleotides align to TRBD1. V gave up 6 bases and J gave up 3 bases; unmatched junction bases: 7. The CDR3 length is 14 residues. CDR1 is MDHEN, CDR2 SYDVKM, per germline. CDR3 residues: CASSPGQIYTEAFF. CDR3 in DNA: TGTGCCAGCAGCCCGGGACAGATTTACACTGAAGCTTTCTTT.

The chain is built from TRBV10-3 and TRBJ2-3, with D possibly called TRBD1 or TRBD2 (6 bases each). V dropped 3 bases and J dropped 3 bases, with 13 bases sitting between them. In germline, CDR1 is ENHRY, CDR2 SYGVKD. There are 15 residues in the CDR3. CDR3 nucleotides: TGTGCCATCAGTGAAGGGGGGAGACCGACAGATACGCAGTATTTT. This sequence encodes CAISEGGRPTDTQYF.

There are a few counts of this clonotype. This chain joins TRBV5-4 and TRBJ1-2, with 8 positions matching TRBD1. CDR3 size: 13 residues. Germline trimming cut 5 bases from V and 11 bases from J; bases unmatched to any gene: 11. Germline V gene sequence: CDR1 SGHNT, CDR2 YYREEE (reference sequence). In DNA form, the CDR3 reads TGTGCCAGCAGTCCACAGGGGGAGCGGCCATACACCTTC. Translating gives CASSPQGERPYTF.

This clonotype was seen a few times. The CDR3 DNA sequence: TGTGCCAGCAGCTTAGGGAGGAATCTCTACAATGAGCAGTTCTTC. It is translated as CASSLGRNLYNEQFF. The chain carries TRBV11-3 and TRBJ2-1; perhaps TRBD2 as D (5 bases). The germline V gene encodes CDR1 SGHNT and CDR2 YENEEA. V shed 1 base and J shed 3 bases, with 10 bases lying between them. The CDR3 has 15 residues.

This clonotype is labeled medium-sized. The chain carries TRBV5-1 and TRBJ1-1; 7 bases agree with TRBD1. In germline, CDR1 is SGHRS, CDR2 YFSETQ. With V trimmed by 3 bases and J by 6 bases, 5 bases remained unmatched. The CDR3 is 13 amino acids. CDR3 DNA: TGCGCCAGCAGCTCTACCACAGGGGCTGAAGCTTTCTTT. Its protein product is CASSSTTGAEAFF.

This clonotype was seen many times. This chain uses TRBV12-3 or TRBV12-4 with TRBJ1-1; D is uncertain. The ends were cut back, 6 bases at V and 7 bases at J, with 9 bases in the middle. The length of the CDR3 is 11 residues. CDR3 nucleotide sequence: TGTGCCAGCAGCCCGGGGATTGAAGCTTTCTTT. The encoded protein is CASSPGIEAFF.

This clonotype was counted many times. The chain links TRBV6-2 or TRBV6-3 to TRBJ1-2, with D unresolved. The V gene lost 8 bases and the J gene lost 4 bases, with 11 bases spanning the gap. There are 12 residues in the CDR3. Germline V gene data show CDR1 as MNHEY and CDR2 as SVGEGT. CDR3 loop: CASRPNSYGYTF. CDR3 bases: TGTGCCAGCCGCCCCAACAGCTATGGCTACACCTTC.

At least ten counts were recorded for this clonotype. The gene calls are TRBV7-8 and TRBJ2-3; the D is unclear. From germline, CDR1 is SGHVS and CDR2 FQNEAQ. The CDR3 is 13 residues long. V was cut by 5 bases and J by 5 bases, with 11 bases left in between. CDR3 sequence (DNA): TGTGCCAGCAGCCCCAGCACGGGAGATACGCAGTATTTT. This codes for CASSPSTGDTQYF.

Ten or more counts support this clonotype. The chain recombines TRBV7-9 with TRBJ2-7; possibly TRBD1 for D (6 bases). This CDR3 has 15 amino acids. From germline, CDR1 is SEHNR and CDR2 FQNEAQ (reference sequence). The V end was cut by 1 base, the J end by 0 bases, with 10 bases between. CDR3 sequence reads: CASSLDRAISYEQYF. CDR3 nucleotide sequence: TGTGCCAGCAGCTTAGACAGGGCAATCTCCTACGAGCAGTACTTC.

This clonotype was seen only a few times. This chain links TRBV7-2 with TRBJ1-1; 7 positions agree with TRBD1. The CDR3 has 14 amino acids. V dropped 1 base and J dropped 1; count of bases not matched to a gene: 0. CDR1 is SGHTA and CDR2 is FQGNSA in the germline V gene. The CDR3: CASSLGTGNTEAFF. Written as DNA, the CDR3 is TGTGCCAGCAGCTTAGGGACAGGGAACACTGAAGCTTTCTTT. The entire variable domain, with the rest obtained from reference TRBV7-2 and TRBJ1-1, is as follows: GAGVSQSPSNKVTEKGKDVELRCDPISGHTALYWYRQSLGQGLEFLIYFQGNSAPDKSGLPSDRFSAERTGGSVSTLTIQRTQQEDSAVYLCASSLGTGNTEAFFGQGTRLTVV.